This T cell receptor beta chain was identified during a study of blood T cell repertoires in COVID-19 (dated by TCRdb to 2018 to 2021). Looking at the study overall: Samples covering the acute and convalescent phases of COVID-19 were provided by collaborators in the United States, Italy and Spain. The material from the prospective study consisted of cDNA or gDNA derived from T cells, B-cell-depleted T cells, or PBMCs. Subjects who had been exposed to COVID-19, were actively infected with it, or had recovered from it provided the deeply sampled blood TCRbeta repertoires that made up the dataset. The repertoires were released in a freely available public database meant as a resource for research on the immune response to SARS-CoV-2. The samples were drawn from the first 160 participants of the ongoing ImmuneRACE study and from 1,254 subjects provided by 6 global collaborators. Nearly every sample came with metadata listing a de-identified subject ID, COVID-19 status, age in years and sex. Where available, HLA class I and class II types were obtained from metadata supplied by the sample provider rather than from assay-based typing. What the work shows at the level of the full study, not this receptor alone: The quantity of clinical and demographic metadata differed by source and by participant and was supplied without curation.

TCRbeta CDR3 regions were amplified from genomic DNA using the immunoSEQ Assay, a bias-controlled multiplex PCR. Processing in the source paper ran as follows. The number of nucleated cells in each sample was estimated by amplification of reference gene primers within the assay. To quantify the absolute abundance of each unique TCRbeta CDR3 rearrangement, sequence reads were collapsed and filtered. For each sample, productive Simpson clonality was calculated by taking the square root of Simpson's diversity index across productive rearrangements. This immuneACCESS table, as held by TCRdb, lists in-frame sequences with V and J called but not all clones. Of the missing ones, under half trace to an unresolved V gene in checked studies; the others have no known cause. The V and J calls and the clone size are those of that table, but D and trimming were determined from the DNA. The table for this sample lists 70,000 or so clones; roughly three quarters of them were counted only once. 21% of the sample belongs to the ten largest clones.

The collaborating institutions used their own protocols to collect whole blood in K2EDTA tubes. For TCRbeta analysis, collaborators shipped samples in one of three forms: frozen whole blood, isolated PBMCs, or DNA extracted from either of those sample types. Notes on this clone: The antigen it binds to is not known. The record has no base qualities; no much larger clone is one base away.

V sheds 6 bases and J sheds 7 bases, leaving 10 bases between their ends. The CDR3 runs 12 amino acids, cysteine and phenylalanine included. Solely the CDR3 DNA is kept, with 36 bases framed from the first base. For CDR1 and CDR2, the germline V gene lists MDHEN and SYDVKM. Sequenced sample: peripheral blood. Here the chain combines TRBV28 and TRBJ1-5; TRBD1 is perhaps the D gene, given 5 matching bases. The source of this sequence is a man in his 70s with acute or convalescent COVID-19. CDR3 region: CASRGAGQPQHF. Read as DNA, the sequence is TGTGCCAGCAGAGGGGCTGGGCAGCCCCAGCATTTT.